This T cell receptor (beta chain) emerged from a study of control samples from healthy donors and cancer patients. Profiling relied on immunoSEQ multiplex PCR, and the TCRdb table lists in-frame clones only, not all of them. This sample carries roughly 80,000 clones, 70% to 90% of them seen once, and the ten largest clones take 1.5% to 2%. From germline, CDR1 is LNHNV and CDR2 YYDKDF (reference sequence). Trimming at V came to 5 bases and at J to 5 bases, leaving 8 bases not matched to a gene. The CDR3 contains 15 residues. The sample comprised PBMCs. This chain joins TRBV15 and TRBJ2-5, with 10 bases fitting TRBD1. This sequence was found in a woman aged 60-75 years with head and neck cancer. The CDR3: CATSGDRGSRETQYF. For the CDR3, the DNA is TGTGCCACCAGCGGGGACAGGGGAAGTCGGGAGACCCAGTACTTC.